What follows are 8 T cell receptor beta chains derived from one specimen sequenced in a study of T-cell memory formation after mild COVID-19. MiXCR was run by TCRdb on the 5' RACE reads, yielding one entry per CDR3 protein. The sample lists fewer than 350,000 distinct CDR3 sequences, roughly 8.2% occurring once. Material for sequencing was PBMCs or a T cell subset sorted from them (not recorded which). These receptors all come from a young man who had mild COVID-19 (a few samples of this study predate the infection). Cell type and time point are not known.

This clonotype has more than one count but fewer than ten. This rearrangement joins TRBV5-6 to TRBJ2-7, with TRBD2 as a possible D gene (5 bases). The length of the CDR3 is 12 residues. The V and J ends lost 0 bases and 8 bases respectively, with 9 bases between them. Germline V lookup: CDR1 SGHDT, CDR2 YYEEEE. CDR3 region: CASSLGRGKQYF. In DNA form, the CDR3 reads TGTGCCAGCAGCTTGGGGAGAGGGAAGCAGTACTTC.

The genes are TRBV7-3 and TRBJ2-5, with D uncertain. The ends were cut back, 5 bases at V and 5 bases at J, with 21 bases in the middle. The CDR3 consists of 16 residues. The V gene's germline CDR1 is SGHTA and CDR2 FQGTGA. The CDR3 reads CASSPKPGRPRETQYF. CDR3 bases: TGTGCCAGCAGCCCAAAACCCGGACGGCCCCGGGAGACCCAGTACTTC. Variable domain in full (rest from reference TRBV7-3 and TRBJ2-5): GAGVSQTPSNKVTEKGKYVELRCDPISGHTALYWYRQSLGQGPEFLIYFQGTGAADDSGLPNDRFFAVRPEGSVSTLKIQRTERGDSAVYLCASSPKPGRPRETQYFGPGTRLLVL.

The V gene is TRBV5-8, the J gene TRBJ2-7; D is unclear. The CDR3 has 16 residues. The V end was cut by 3 bases, the J end by 0 bases, with 16 bases between. Germline CDR1 is SGHTS and CDR2 is YDEGEE. CDR3 sequence: CASSSGEIRSSYEQYF. The CDR3 DNA follows: TGTGCCAGCAGCTCCGGTGAGATCAGGAGCTCCTACGAGCAGTACTTC.

The gene calls are TRBV25-1 and TRBJ1-2; D not certain. The CDR3 spans 12 residues. The germline gives CDR1 MGHDK, CDR2 SYGVNS. The ends were cut back, 4 bases at V and 4 bases at J, with 7 bases in the middle. DNA of the CDR3: TGTGCCAGCAGTGGGCAGCTCTATGGCTACACCTTC. Protein sequence: CASSGQLYGYTF.

The sample holds many counts of this clonotype. This chain uses TRBV5-1 with TRBJ2-1, with D perhaps being TRBD1 or TRBD2 (5 bases each). The CDR3 covers 17 residues. The ends were cut back, 0 bases at V and 2 bases at J, with 15 bases in the middle. Germline V gene lookup returns CDR1 SGHRS and CDR2 YFSETQ. The CDR3 sequence is CASSLVFRGRTYNEQFF. CDR3 DNA: TGCGCCAGCAGCTTGGTTTTCCGGGGCCGTACCTACAATGAGCAGTTCTTC. Together with reference TRBV5-1 and TRBJ2-1, the CDR3 gives the full variable domain: KAGVTQTPRYLIKTRGQQVTLSCSPISGHRSVSWYQQTPGQGLQFLFEYFSETQRNKGNFPGRFSGRQFSNSRSEMNVSTLELGDSALYLCASSLVFRGRTYNEQFFGPGTRLTVL.

In this sample, this clonotype turned up a few times. The genes are TRBV7-2 and TRBJ1-6, with TRBD1 identical over 7 bases. This CDR3 spans 14 amino acids. V was clipped by 4 bases and J by 10 bases; unmatched bases: 7. Per germline, CDR1 SGHTA and CDR2 FQGNSA. The DNA for the CDR3 is TGTGCCAGCAGCTCTCAGGGGGTTGAATCACCCCTCCACTTT. Translating it yields CASSSQGVESPLHF.

The chain combines TRBV5-1 with TRBJ2-5, with D unclear. Trimming took off 1 base at V and 5 bases at J, with 12 bases between the two ends. This CDR3 is 14 amino acids long. Per germline, CDR1 SGHRS and CDR2 YFSETQ. The CDR3 region has the DNA TGCGCCAGCAGCTTGAATAGCTTCGGGGAGACCCAGTACTTC. This codes for CASSLNSFGETQYF. Drawing the rest from reference TRBV5-1 and TRBJ2-5, the complete variable domain is KAGVTQTPRYLIKTRGQQVTLSCSPISGHRSVSWYQQTPGQGLQFLFEYFSETQRNKGNFPGRFSGRQFSNSRSEMNVSTLELGDSALYLCASSLNSFGETQYFGPGTRLLVL.

The chain links TRBV7-3 to TRBJ2-5; D gene ambiguous. The CDR3 is made up of 14 amino acids. In germline, CDR1 is SGHTA, CDR2 FQGTGA. The V gene lost 5 bases and the J gene lost 2 bases, with 12 bases spanning the gap. In DNA, the CDR3 is TGTGCCAGCAGCCCTACAGTATTACAAGAGACCCAGTACTTC. Residues: CASSPTVLQETQYF.